This is a list of T cell receptor beta chains from one sample in a study of OX40 agonist ivuxolimab in advanced cancers. Clones were sequenced by immunoSEQ multiplex PCR, and TCRdb holds only the in-frame ones, with some missing. The table has tens of thousands of clones, approximately 89% seen once. Here the sequenced sample was CD4+ or CD8+ T cells sorted from blood, taken in a trial of the OX40 agonist ivuxolimab. The receptors stem from an adult with an advanced solid tumor such as melanoma, head and neck, liver or kidney cancer. Both conserved end residues are part of each CDR3. The D gene is left open where the match is weak. Expanded clones get a size class; other rows say once, few or many, or leave the size out.

V: TRBV4-2; J: TRBJ2-2; D: TRBD2; size: NA; DNA: TGTGCCAGCAGCCAAGATGGGACTAGCGGCGCCGGGGAGCTGTTTTTT; CDR3: CASSQDGTSGAGELFF
V: TRBV5-4; J: TRBJ1-1; D: NA; size: NA; DNA: TGTGCCAGCAGCGCCCGTAGGGGAGGGAGCACTGAAGCTTTCTTT; CDR3: CASSARRGGSTEAFF
V: TRBV29-1; J: TRBJ2-2; D: NA; size: NA; DNA: TGCAGCGTTGGGGGGGGCAACACCGGGGAGCTGTTTTTT; CDR3: CSVGGGNTGELFF
V: TRBV7-9; J: TRBJ1-2; D: NA; size: NA; DNA: TGTGCCAGCAGCTTAGTCTCACAGGGTATCGATGGCTACACCTTC; CDR3: CASSLVSQGIDGYTF
V: TRBV18; J: TRBJ1-4; D: NA; size: NA; DNA: TGTGCCAGCTCACCACAAAGGGATACTAATGAAAAACTGTTTTTT; CDR3: CASSPQRDTNEKLFF
V: TRBV15; J: TRBJ2-7; D: TRBD2; size: NA; DNA: TGTGCCACCAGCAGAGGAGGCGGGAGGGCCTCTAACGAGCAGTACTTC; CDR3: CATSRGGGRASNEQYF
V: TRBV28; J: TRBJ2-1; D: TRBD2; size: few; DNA: TGTGCCAGCAGTTCTCCGGGACTAGCGGGGGGACCATACAATGAGCAGTTCTTC; CDR3: CASSSPGLAGGPYNEQFF
V: TRBV28; J: TRBJ2-5; D: NA; size: NA; DNA: TGTGCCACCAGTGGTTTGGTGGAGACCCAGTACTTC; CDR3: CATSGLVETQYF
V: TRBV6-5; J: TRBJ1-1; D: NA; size: NA; DNA: TGTGCCAGCAGTTACTCGACAGGGAACACTGAAGCTTTCTTT; CDR3: CASSYSTGNTEAFF
V: TRBV7-6; J: TRBJ2-5; D: NA; size: NA; DNA: TGTGCCAGCAGCTTAGTCGCCGAGACCCAGTACTTC; CDR3: CASSLVAETQYF